Here is one TCR beta chain with its context. The target antigen is unknown. Rearranged V-D-J TRB sequences were amplified with a mixed TRB-A/B primer pool. MiXCR, run by TCRdb on the multiplex PCR reads, gives a single entry per CDR3 protein. The table records thousands of distinct CDR3 sequences, 26% of them present only once. Peripheral blood genomic DNA, not sorted cells or RNA, was the template. This record belongs to a study of T cell repertoires in aging, cancer and after chemotherapy. Findings and limits, study-wide: Healthy donors lost TCR diversity with age mainly through richness, cancer patients through richness and evenness. Median generation probability rose over the chemotherapy interval in each cancer cohort, suggesting rebound thymic output.

This CDR3 spans 16 amino acids. Per germline, CDR1 DFQATT and CDR2 SNEGSKA (reference sequence). Germline trimming cut 6 bases from V and 10 bases from J; bases unmatched to any gene: 15. The gene calls are TRBV20-1 and TRBJ2-1; TRBD2 aligns across 13 bases. This sequence was found in a human donor in good health. The sample comprised blood. The DNA of the CDR3 is TGCAGTGCCCCCCCGGGGGTACTAGCGGGAGGGCCCGAGCAGTTCTTC. Its protein is CSAPPGVLAGGPEQFF.